This T cell receptor (beta chain) came from a study of T cell repertoires in cytomegalovirus infection. Study-level information: Matching HLA type, along with CMV infection, was indicated by public TCR beta signatures. Study results and limitations: Cumulative public TCR beta family frequency identified CMV carriers with the relevant HLA. HLA-C-restricted CMV-specific TCR beta clonotypes prevailed in the ex vivo response.

Regarding this clonotype: Its antigen is unidentified.

Germline V CDR1 and CDR2: SEHNR, FQNEAQ (reference sequence). Trimming left V 1 base short and J 1 base short, with 14 bases between. The CDR3 length is 17 residues. Each CDR3 protein is one row after TCRdb ran MiXCR on the reads. The data contain 450,000 to 650,000 distinct CDR3 sequences, around 27% of them singletons. V gene TRBV7-9 combines with J gene TRBJ1-5; tentatively, D is TRBD1 (5 bases). The origin of this receptor is a human donor in good health (CMV status not recorded). Some clones in this sample may be carry-over from other donors' samples. Sequencing input: PBMCs. CDR3 coding DNA: TGTGCCAGCAGCTTAGGTATCGACAGCCTGAGCAATCAGCCCCAGCATTTT. The encoded protein is CASSLGIDSLSNQPQHF.